This entry concerns a single T cell receptor beta chain. Its antigen is still unknown. These data belong to a study of shared clonotypes between healthy human individuals. Points from the study as a whole: Clonotypes which were not shared had lower generation probabilities than clonotypes that all four donors shared.

Produced via immunoSEQ multiplex PCR; TCRdb's table is partial and in-frame only. Of about 1 million clones in the sample, about 84% are singletons; the top ten hold 0.4% to 0.55%. Germline V gene data show CDR1 as SNHLY and CDR2 as FYNNEI. Trimming cost V 4 bases and J 6 bases; bases outside gene matches: 9. The length of the CDR3 is 15 residues. Adult donors, all healthy and HIV-negative, had no recent acute infections or vaccinations. Every donor was a Caucasian adult from Nashville, Tennessee. This TCR was recovered from a man younger than 35 in good health. Some clones in this sample may be carry-over from other donors' samples. Specimen: memory CD4+ T cells from PBMCs. As to subset: CD45RA-negative fraction. This chain uses TRBV2 with TRBJ2-1; 7 nucleotides line up with TRBD2. CDR3 amino acids: CASSGWRETGNEQFF. Written as DNA, the CDR3 is TGTGCCAGCAGTGGGTGGCGGGAGACGGGCAATGAGCAGTTCTTC.